This T cell receptor beta chain comes out of a study of cytomegalovirus exposure and HLA in healthy donors. Overall study context: The roughly 700 first-cohort repertoires shared a platform with the 120 or so validation repertoires, as reported in a later analysis.

Data came from immunoSEQ multiplex PCR; TCRdb stores just in-frame clones and leaves some out. This table has 95,000 to 120,000 clones, approximately 85% appearing once. Donors came from a validation cohort of some 110 subjects, distinct from the first 666-subject cohort. The CDR3 consists of 18 residues. Trimming left V 1 base short and J 1 base short, with 20 bases between. Germline CDR1 is SGDLS and CDR2 is YYNGEE. The sample consisted of PBMCs. The rearrangement links TRBV9 to TRBJ1-2; the D gene is possibly TRBD1 (6 bases). This clonotype was sampled from a woman under 30 in good health and CMV-seronegative. In DNA, the CDR3 is TGTGCCAGCAGCGTAAATCTCAGGGACAACGATTTTAACTATGGCTACACCTTC. Translated: CASSVNLRDNDFNYGYTF.